This TCR beta chain was captured by sequencing in a study of blood T cells in healthy people across ages (dated by TCRdb to the mid-2010s). Some background on the complete study: Template switching captured roughly one uniquely barcoded TCR beta cDNA molecule per two T cells in model experiments. Four age groups were formed from the donors: young (average approximately 15 years), middle-aged (approximately 40), aged (over 55) and long-lived (approximately 80). Donors of different ages were randomly distributed across sequencing lanes to avoid experimental bias. To track age-related changes in TCR beta repertoire diversity, the study relied on deep sequencing normalized with unique cDNA molecular identifiers. For two donors (one aged 18 to 30 and one aged 80 or older), the study analyzed two additional independent replicas of 1 million unique cDNA reads from the same blood draw.

Details on this clonotype: Its antigen is unknown. An end of the junction does not agree with germline; a read error may underlie this.

As encoded in the germline V gene (reference sequence), CDR1 is MNHEY while CDR2 is SMNVEV. The CDR3 holds 11 amino acids from the cysteine to the phenylalanine. Just CDR3 DNA is preserved here, 33 bases in frame from base 1. The 39 donors, aged about 6 to 95 years, were systemically healthy Caucasian individuals from Russia. Approximately 10 milliliters of peripheral blood were collected from each donor into EDTA-treated Vacutainer tubes. PBMCs were isolated by Ficoll-Paque density-gradient centrifugation, with at least 6 million obtained per sample. Total RNA was extracted from PBMCs with Trizol reagent, with at least 6 micrograms obtained per sample. For every donor, flow cytometry on a PBMC aliquot measured the percentage of naive CD45RAhigh/CD27high T cells. Library preparation was by 5' RACE. The sample was run on an Illumina HiSeq 2500. The second PCR ran for roughly 7 to 12 cycles and used a J-beta primer mix along with a sample-barcoded 5' primer. Each TCR beta cDNA molecule received a unique molecular identifier from a template-switch 5' adaptor carrying 12 random nucleotides. At least 2.5 million CDR3-containing paired-end reads were obtained from each sample. The Mint cDNA synthesis kit, primed by a TRBC-specific oligonucleotide, was used to synthesize first-strand cDNA from all RNA. All cDNA was treated with uracil-DNA glycosylase and then went through a first 18-cycle PCR with the universal primers M1SS and BC2_uni_R. Regarding the original processing steps: Each sample was normalized by randomly selecting 1 million high-quality reads, each carrying a distinct molecular identifier. Instead of being binned into consensus sequences, reads with shared molecular identifiers were discarded. MiTCR, run with a Q25 quality threshold and the strictest error-elimination algorithm, handled CDR3 identification, clonotype clustering and error correction. A nonparametric unseen species model with Euler transformation was used to estimate a lower bound on total TCR beta diversity. The public reads were reprocessed in TCRdb via fastp at Q25 and MiXCR, keeping in-frame beta chains. Every distinct CDR3 protein forms one entry, paired with its most common genes and DNA. The V and J calls reflect TCRdb's pipeline rather than the authors' work. For this sample the table gives about 1.7 million distinct CDR3 sequences, of which 28% were detected only once. Of the sample, over 7% is held by the ten largest clones.

Summary of the overall study and its limitations: Donor CMV infection status was unknown, potentially confounding age-related changes in expanded clonotypes. A strong correlation was found between observed TCR beta diversity and the percentage of naive T cells measured by flow cytometry. Since profiling was done on bulk unsorted PBMCs, naive and antigen-experienced compartments could not be conclusively compared. Estimates of total diversity based on one million sequenced T cells were considered lower bounds and underestimates. Observed TCR beta diversity per million T cells fell roughly linearly with age, and a significant reduction was already apparent by age approximately 40. The long-lived group showed more naive CD4+ T cells, fewer expanded clones and increased TCR diversity than the aged group, suggesting age selection.

The chain was built from TRBV27 and TRBJ1-2; tentative D gene TRBD1, with 5 bases matching. The sequencing sample was made of blood. The receptor was isolated from a woman aged 25-40 years in good health. At the DNA level, the sequence is TGTGCCAGCAGTTTATTGAGGGGCTGCACCTTC. This codes for CASSLLRGCTF.